A selection of T cell receptor beta chains follows, all from one sample in a study of regulatory T cells in long-lasting Graves disease. From the multiplex PCR reads, TCRdb called clonotypes with MiXCR, one entry per CDR3 protein. This sample has hundreds of thousands of distinct CDR3 sequences, with roughly 15% found just once. The same data also went into a second study, on T cells in Graves' hyperthyroidism and ophthalmopathy.

Source: peripheral blood mononuclear cells (PBMCs), taken at new diagnosis, from a patient treated with antithyroid drugs. Receptors originate from a woman aged 30 to 39 with Graves disease. CDR3s include the opening cysteine and the closing phenylalanine or tryptophan. Each record gives: CDR3 length, clone size, V gene, J gene, D gene, CDR3 protein, CDR3 DNA. The D gene is left open where the match is weak. Rows give clone size only sometimes, using once, few, many, or a class for an expanded clone.

len: 12; abundance: few; v_gene: TRBV29-1; j_gene: TRBJ1-1; d_gene: TRBD1; CDR3aa: CVTHRGNTEAFF; CDR3nt: TGCGTTACCCACAGGGGGAACACTGAAGCTTTCTTT
len: 15; abundance: many; v_gene: TRBV12-3/TRBV12-4; j_gene: TRBJ2-1; d_gene: TRBD2; CDR3aa: CASSRQRGLYNEQFF; CDR3nt: TGTGCCAGCAGCCGTCAGCGGGGGCTCTACAATGAGCAGTTCTTC
len: 14; abundance: many; v_gene: TRBV20-1; j_gene: TRBJ2-7; d_gene: -; CDR3aa: CSASFVGGTNEQYF; CDR3nt: TGCAGTGCGAGTTTCGTCGGGGGAACTAACGAGCAGTACTTC
len: 13; abundance: -; v_gene: TRBV4-2; j_gene: TRBJ1-2; d_gene: -; CDR3aa: CASSQEKGYGYTF; CDR3nt: TGTGCCAGCAGCCAAGAAAAGGGGTATGGCTACACCTTC
len: 15; abundance: many; v_gene: TRBV7-2; j_gene: TRBJ1-2; d_gene: -; CDR3aa: CASSFAFGGNYGYTF; CDR3nt: TGTGCCAGCAGCTTCGCCTTCGGGGGGAACTATGGCTACACCTTC
len: 15; abundance: -; v_gene: TRBV9; j_gene: TRBJ2-2; d_gene: TRBD2; CDR3aa: CASAAGLAGEGELFF; CDR3nt: TGTGCCAGCGCCGCTGGGCTAGCGGGAGAGGGGGAGCTGTTTTTT
len: 14; abundance: few; v_gene: TRBV5-1; j_gene: TRBJ1-1; d_gene: -; CDR3aa: CASSVDRINTEAFF; CDR3nt: TGCGCCAGCAGCGTTGACAGGATTAACACTGAAGCTTTCTTT
len: 16; abundance: -; v_gene: TRBV28; j_gene: TRBJ2-7; d_gene: TRBD2; CDR3aa: CASSSTSGRASYEQYF; CDR3nt: TGTGCCAGCAGTTCGACTAGCGGGAGGGCCTCTTACGAGCAGTACTTC
len: 14; abundance: few; v_gene: TRBV20-1; j_gene: TRBJ1-2; d_gene: -; CDR3aa: CSARDSLLSYGYTF; CDR3nt: TGCAGTGCTAGGGACAGCCTTCTTTCCTATGGCTACACCTTC
len: 16; abundance: -; v_gene: TRBV9; j_gene: TRBJ1-2; d_gene: -; CDR3aa: CASSVGTPGVNYGYTF; CDR3nt: TGTGCCAGCAGCGTAGGAACCCCTGGGGTTAACTATGGCTACACCTTC
len: 15; abundance: -; v_gene: TRBV3-1; j_gene: TRBJ2-3; d_gene: -; CDR3aa: CASSLSGFHTDTQYF; CDR3nt: TGTGCCAGCAGCCTAAGCGGATTCCACACAGATACGCAGTATTTT
len: 14; abundance: -; v_gene: TRBV9; j_gene: TRBJ1-1; d_gene: -; CDR3aa: CASSVGAGNTEAFF; CDR3nt: TGTGCCAGCAGCGTGGGGGCCGGGAACACTGAAGCTTTCTTT
len: 14; abundance: few; v_gene: TRBV20-1; j_gene: TRBJ1-6; d_gene: -; CDR3aa: CSARDGPSNSPLHF; CDR3nt: TGCAGTGCTAGAGATGGCCCAAGCAATTCACCCCTCCACTTT
len: 14; abundance: many; v_gene: TRBV7-3; j_gene: TRBJ1-1; d_gene: -; CDR3aa: CASSFSGAVTEAFF; CDR3nt: TGTGCCAGCAGCTTCTCTGGGGCCGTCACTGAAGCTTTCTTT
len: 19; abundance: once; v_gene: TRBV27; j_gene: TRBJ1-1; d_gene: -; CDR3aa: CASSPQQQTLRSRNTEAFF; CDR3nt: TGTGCCAGCAGTCCACAACAACAGACCCTAAGATCCCGAAACACTGAAGCTTTCTTT
len: 15; abundance: few; v_gene: TRBV6-2/TRBV6-3; j_gene: TRBJ2-7; d_gene: TRBD1; CDR3aa: CASRTTGTGGFWQYF; CDR3nt: TGTGCCAGCAGAACAACCGGGACAGGGGGCTTCTGGCAGTACTTC
len: 12; abundance: many; v_gene: TRBV28; j_gene: TRBJ1-1; d_gene: -; CDR3aa: CASRDLLTEAFF; CDR3nt: TGTGCCAGCAGAGATCTTTTAACTGAAGCTTTCTTT
len: 13; abundance: few; v_gene: TRBV29-1; j_gene: TRBJ2-7; d_gene: TRBD2; CDR3aa: CSGGTSGSSEQYF; CDR3nt: TGCAGCGGGGGGACTAGCGGGAGTTCCGAGCAGTACTTC
len: 15; abundance: many; v_gene: TRBV7-9; j_gene: TRBJ2-7; d_gene: TRBD1; CDR3aa: CASSLEGTGRREQYF; CDR3nt: TGTGCCAGCAGCTTAGAGGGGACAGGGAGACGCGAGCAGTACTTC
len: 15; abundance: few; v_gene: TRBV6-2/TRBV6-3; j_gene: TRBJ1-1; d_gene: -; CDR3aa: CASSWGGGQSDEAFF; CDR3nt: TGTGCCAGCAGTTGGGGCGGGGGGCAATCGGATGAAGCTTTCTTT
len: 12; abundance: many; v_gene: TRBV29-1; j_gene: TRBJ2-5; d_gene: -; CDR3aa: CSVDRGRETQYF; CDR3nt: TGCAGCGTTGACCGGGGGAGGGAGACCCAGTACTTC
len: 15; abundance: -; v_gene: TRBV30; j_gene: TRBJ2-7; d_gene: -; CDR3aa: CAWSVRWGRTYEQYF; CDR3nt: TGTGCCTGGAGTGTAAGGTGGGGCAGAACCTACGAGCAGTACTTC
len: 13; abundance: many; v_gene: TRBV2; j_gene: TRBJ1-1; d_gene: -; CDR3aa: CASSAGHTTEAFF; CDR3nt: TGTGCCAGCAGCGCGGGACATACCACTGAAGCTTTCTTT
len: 14; abundance: many; v_gene: TRBV29-1; j_gene: TRBJ2-1; d_gene: TRBD1; CDR3aa: CSVRQGADYNEQFF; CDR3nt: TGCAGCGTCAGACAGGGGGCGGACTACAATGAGCAGTTCTTC
len: 14; abundance: many; v_gene: TRBV12-3/TRBV12-4; j_gene: TRBJ2-5; d_gene: -; CDR3aa: CASRSTGQGETQYF; CDR3nt: TGTGCCAGCAGAAGTACAGGGCAGGGCGAGACCCAGTACTTC
len: 14; abundance: few; v_gene: TRBV9; j_gene: TRBJ1-3; d_gene: -; CDR3aa: CASSGTGSANTIYF; CDR3nt: TGTGCCAGCAGCGGAACAGGGTCGGCAAACACCATATATTTT